This T cell receptor beta chain derives from a study of cytomegalovirus exposure and HLA in healthy donors. Study observations and caveats: Most of the CMV-associated TCR beta chains (in a later analysis) appeared to be HLA-restricted. 150 or so TCR beta chains were listed as cytomegalovirus-associated.

Notes on this clone: The antigen is undetermined.

PCR amplification relied on 60 Vbeta primers (plus 13 Jbeta primers). Libraries were prepared by immunoSEQ multiplex PCR; TCRdb keeps only in-frame clonotypes and omits some of them. Of around 150,000 clones in the sample, 73% are singletons; the top ten hold about an eighth. Donors counted as nominally healthy when sampled, yet unrecorded immune exposures were likely. Germline values: CDR1 LNHDA, CDR2 SQIVND (reference sequence). The V and J ends lost 1 base and 5 bases respectively, with 20 bases between them. The CDR3 loop spans 17 amino acids. This chain joins TRBV19 and TRBJ2-5; the D gene is possibly TRBD2 (5 bases). Sequencing was performed on PBMCs. The clonotype was recovered from a human donor in good health. CDR3 region: CASSIGRAQSRGETQYF. CDR3 coding DNA: TGTGCCAGTAGTATAGGAAGGGCACAATCGAGAGGGGAGACCCAGTACTTC.